Following are 24 T cell receptor beta chains from one sample sequenced in a study of identical twins. In TCRdb, the 5' RACE reads were re-called with MiXCR into one record per CDR3 protein. This table has fewer than 650,000 distinct CDR3 sequences, approximately 10% appearing once. The data were also submitted as part of a second study, on yellow fever vaccine responses in identical twins.

Sequencing was done on a sample of PBMCs. All receptors come from a young woman in good health.

In its sample, this clonotype was seen a few times. The V and J genes are TRBV4-2 and TRBJ2-3; 7 nucleotides agree with TRBD2. The CDR3 spans 18 residues. J lost 2 bases, V lost 1 base, and 12 bases had no gene match. Germline values: CDR1 LGHNA, CDR2 YNFKEQ. The CDR3 spells CASSQVGGLADNTDTQYF. CDR3 bases: TGTGCCAGCAGCCAAGTCGGAGGCCTAGCGGACAACACAGATACGCAGTATTTT.

This clonotype occurred many times. The CDR3 sequence: CASSYTPMNTEAFF. CDR3 sequence (DNA): TGTGCCAGCAGTTACACCCCTATGAACACTGAAGCTTTCTTT. This chain uses TRBV6-5 with TRBJ1-1; D is ambiguous. The germline CDR1 and CDR2 sequences are MNHEY and SVGAGI. With 2 bases removed from V and 0 bases from J, the gap between germline ends came to 7 bases. The CDR3 loop spans 14 amino acids.

The rearrangement links TRBV20-1 to TRBJ2-5; 12 bases match TRBD2. The CDR3 length is 15 residues. Germline V lookup: CDR1 DFQATT, CDR2 SNEGSKA (reference sequence). V lost 2 bases to trimming and J lost 5 bases; unmatched junction nucleotides: 6. The CDR3 protein is CSARRLAGGWETQYF. The CDR3 coding sequence is TGCAGTGCTAGACGGCTAGCGGGAGGGTGGGAGACCCAGTACTTC.

In this sample, this clonotype turned up many times. The chain recombines TRBV9 with TRBJ1-5; 7 nucleotides match TRBD1. The length of the CDR3 is 15 residues. Germline CDR1 SGDLS, CDR2 YYNGEE. The V gene end was trimmed by 4 bases and the J gene end by 0 bases; junction bases not matched to a gene: 4. For the CDR3, the DNA is TGTGCCAGCAGCCCCGGGACAGCTAGCAATCAGCCCCAGCATTTT. This codes for CASSPGTASNQPQHF.

In this sample, this clonotype turned up a few times. The genes are TRBV6-5 and TRBJ2-5; D is possibly TRBD2 (5 bases). The V end was cut by 2 bases, the J end by 7 bases, with 11 bases between. Per the germline V gene, CDR1 is MNHEY and CDR2 is SVGAGI. The CDR3 is 13 amino acids. This CDR3 is CASSYGLLGTQYF. The CDR3 DNA is TGTGCCAGCAGTTACGGACTTTTAGGGACCCAGTACTTC.

This clonotype was counted at least ten times. This rearrangement joins TRBV12-3 or TRBV12-4 to TRBJ1-2; TRBD1 matches at 7 bases. V shed 6 bases and J 5 bases; nucleotides not matched to a gene: 6. The CDR3 covers 13 residues. CDR3 DNA: TGTGCCAGCAGCGCGACGGGACAGTATGGCTACACCTTC. The encoded protein is CASSATGQYGYTF.

This clonotype has only a few counts. This chain uses TRBV6-4 with TRBJ2-4; the match to TRBD1 covers 8 bases. The germline CDR1 and CDR2 sequences are MRHNA and SNTAGT. J lost 5 bases, V lost 8 bases, and 2 bases had no gene match. This CDR3 is built from 12 residues. CDR3 amino acids: CASEQGENIQYF. In DNA form, the CDR3 reads TGTGCCAGCGAACAGGGGGAAAACATTCAGTACTTC.

This clonotype was picked up a small number of times. The chain links TRBV11-2 to TRBJ2-2; 8 bases are shared with TRBD2. V lost 2 bases and J lost 6; bases outside the gene matches: 14. CDR1 and CDR2 from the germline V gene are SGHAT and FQNNGV. This CDR3 comprises 18 residues. The CDR3 DNA is TGTGCCAGCAGCTTAAATGCTGCGGGGGGCCTCATGGCCGGGGAGCTGTTTTTT. Amino acid sequence: CASSLNAAGGLMAGELFF. The full variable domain, completed using reference TRBV11-2 and TRBJ2-2, is EAGVAQSPRYKIIEKRQSVAFWCNPISGHATLYWYQQILGQGPKLLIQFQNNGVVDDSQLPKDRFSAERLKGVDSTLKIQPAKLEDSAVYLCASSLNAAGGLMAGELFFGEGSRLTVL.

This clonotype has ten or more counts. The chain is built from TRBV28 and TRBJ2-4, with no clear D. V was pared by 6 bases and J by 8 bases, with 14 bases between. This CDR3 has 13 residues. Looked up from germline, CDR1 is MDHEN and CDR2 is SYDVKM. CDR3 amino acids: CASRDVKLHIQYF. The CDR3 DNA is TGTGCCAGCAGGGATGTAAAGCTACACATTCAGTACTTC.

This clonotype was found a few times. The V gene is TRBV11-2, the J gene TRBJ2-3; D not certain. Per germline, CDR1 SGHAT and CDR2 FQNNGV. The V and J ends lost 5 bases and 3 bases respectively, with 9 bases between them. The CDR3 loop spans 13 amino acids. The CDR3: CASSLWMTDTQYF. The CDR3 DNA follows: TGTGCCAGCAGCCTCTGGATGACAGATACGCAGTATTTT.

This sequence joins TRBV3-1 and TRBJ2-1, with D perhaps TRBD1 (5 bases). The CDR3 is 15 amino acids. Germline loops: CDR1 LGHDT, CDR2 YNNKEL (reference sequence). V lost 10 bases to trimming and J lost 8 bases, with 24 bases between them. The CDR3 DNA is TGTGCCACCTCCAAGCAGGCCAGGGCCGGCGATGAGCAGTTCTTC. Translated: CATSKQARAGDEQFF.

The genes are TRBV4-3 and TRBJ2-1; 10 positions match TRBD2. V lost 0 bases to trimming and J lost 4 bases; unmatched junction nucleotides: 3. The CDR3 covers 16 residues. Germline assignment: CDR1 LGHNA and CDR2 YSLEER. The CDR3 reads CASSQDQAGGYNEQFF. CDR3 bases: TGCGCCAGCAGCCAAGATCAAGCGGGAGGGTACAATGAGCAGTTCTTC.

J is TRBJ2-7 and V is TRBV6-5, with 9 bases aligning to TRBD1. Germline CDR1 and CDR2: MNHEY and SVGAGI. This CDR3 region has 15 residues. The V gene end was trimmed by 0 bases and the J gene end by 3 bases; junction bases not matched to a gene: 3. The CDR3 coding sequence is TGTGCCAGCAGTTACTCCGGGACAGGGTTCTACGAGCAGTACTTC. As protein: CASSYSGTGFYEQYF.

This chain uses TRBV7-3 with TRBJ2-3; perhaps TRBD2 as D (5 bases). Deletions cut 2 bases from V and 5 bases from J, with 8 bases between. Germline lookup yields CDR1 SGHTA and CDR2 FQGTGA. This CDR3 has 13 amino acids. The CDR3 here is CASSLLGRDTQYF. In DNA form, the CDR3 reads TGTGCCAGCAGCTTATTAGGGAGAGATACGCAGTATTTT.

As DNA, the CDR3 is TGTGCCAGCAGTTACTCAAGTCTGCAGGGGCTCCAAGAGACCCAGTACTTC. This encodes CASSYSSLQGLQETQYF. This chain joins TRBV6-5 and TRBJ2-5; possibly TRBD1 for D (6 bases). V shed 0 bases and J shed 1 base, with 15 bases lying between them. The CDR3 contains 17 residues. Germline-derived CDR1 and CDR2 are MNHEY and SVGAGI.

This clonotype was counted a few times. J is TRBJ2-1 and V is TRBV4-1; 9 nucleotides align to TRBD2. This CDR3 spans 16 amino acids. V dropped 4 bases and J dropped 7; count of bases not matched to a gene: 11. Germline V CDR1 and CDR2: MGHRA, YSYEKL. The CDR3, as DNA: TGCGCCAGCAGCCTACGGGCGGGGGGGCTCTCAAATGAGCAGTTCTTC. It codes for CASSLRAGGLSNEQFF.

This clonotype showed up just a few times. J is TRBJ2-3 and V is TRBV9, with TRBD1 matching 9 bases. CDR1 is SGDLS and CDR2 is YYNGEE in the germline V gene. Trimming removed 5 bases from V and 3 bases from J; junction bases left unmatched: 4. The CDR3 is made up of 14 amino acids. CDR3 bases: TGTGCCAGCAGGGGACAGGGAGGAACAGATACGCAGTATTTT. Its protein product is CASRGQGGTDTQYF.

The rearrangement joins TRBV20-1 to TRBJ2-3; D may correspond to TRBD1 or TRBD2 (5 bases each). Trimming removed 3 bases from V and 6 bases from J, with 19 bases in between. The germline V gene encodes CDR1 DFQATT and CDR2 SNEGSKA (reference sequence). This CDR3 contains 15 residues. As DNA, the CDR3 is TGCAGTGCTAGTCCGGGGCCACCGGCCAGGGATACGCAGTATTTT. It specifies CSASPGPPARDTQYF.

This clonotype was counted a few times. This chain connects TRBV18 to TRBJ2-1; TRBD2 matches 12 bases. This CDR3 comprises 18 residues. Germline CDR1 KGHSH, CDR2 LQKENI. With V trimmed by 2 bases and J by 5 bases, 10 bases remained unmatched. The CDR3 region has the DNA TGTGCCAGCTCACCAACTAGCGGGGGGCCAACTGGCCACAATGAGCAGTTCTTC. Protein product: CASSPTSGGPTGHNEQFF.

The gene calls are TRBV29-1 and TRBJ2-5; tentatively, D is TRBD1 (6 bases). The ends were cut back, 1 base at V and 4 bases at J, with 13 bases in the middle. CDR3 length equals 14 residues. Germline V gene lookup returns CDR1 SQVTM and CDR2 ANQGSEA. CDR3 loop: CSVEGIGQRETQYF. The CDR3 nucleotides are TGCAGCGTTGAAGGAATAGGACAGAGAGAGACCCAGTACTTC.

This clonotype was picked up many times. This chain uses TRBV12-3 or TRBV12-4 with TRBJ1-1; possibly TRBD1 for D (5 bases). V shed 9 bases and J shed 3 bases, with 20 bases lying between them. This CDR3 comprises 15 residues. CDR3 sequence (DNA): TGTGCCAGTCAGCCCTGGGGACTGACATACACTGAAGCTTTCTTT. Translated, it gives CASQPWGLTYTEAFF.

The sample holds many counts of this clonotype. The rearrangement links TRBV12-3 or TRBV12-4 to TRBJ1-5; D not resolved. CDR3 length: 14 residues. V gave up 2 bases and J gave up 0 bases, with 5 bases separating them. CDR3 nucleotides: TGTGCCAGCAGTTTAACCGATAGCAATCAGCCCCAGCATTTT. Translated: CASSLTDSNQPQHF.

The sample holds a few counts of this clonotype. V and J are TRBV12-3 or TRBV12-4 and TRBJ2-1, with TRBD2 matching 8 bases. The trim removed 5 bases at V and 5 bases at J, leaving 11 bases unmatched. The CDR3 consists of 16 residues. CDR3 DNA sequence: TGTGCCAGCAGTATATATGGACTAGCCGCCCACAATGAGCAGTTCTTC. It encodes CASSIYGLAAHNEQFF.

This clonotype was seen at least ten times. The V gene is TRBV28, the J gene TRBJ2-1, with 8 positions matching TRBD1. Trimming took 4 bases from V and 15 from J; bases not matched to a gene: 14. The V gene's germline CDR1 is MDHEN and CDR2 SYDVKM. The CDR3 loop spans 14 amino acids. Here the CDR3 DNA reads TGTGCCAGCAGTTCGCCGGGACAGGCCGGAAAGATGTTCTTC. Its protein product is CASSSPGQAGKMFF.